The next 19 T cell receptor beta chains were all read from a single sample in a study of blood T cell repertoires in COVID-19. Method: immunoSEQ multiplex PCR; TCRdb's copy keeps in-frame clones and lacks some. The profile covers nearly 400,000 clones, with just under 90% appearing a single time and 1.5% to 2% taken by the ten largest. Sequenced material: PBMCs or T cells enriched from blood (not recorded which). Receptors were obtained from a woman between 25 and 40 years old who had recovered from COVID-19.

CDR3 in amino acids: CASSAKQGAQGYTF. CDR3 in DNA: TGTGCCAGCAGTGCGAAACAGGGGGCGCAGGGCTACACCTTC. This chain uses TRBV2 with TRBJ1-2; 9 positions match TRBD1. V was clipped by 4 bases and J by 8 bases; unmatched bases: 8. The germline V gene encodes CDR1 SNHLY and CDR2 FYNNEI. The CDR3 totals 14 residues.

This chain uses TRBV7-3 with TRBJ2-3, with 9 bases lining up with TRBD2. The CDR3 is 20 residues long. Germline CDR1 reads SGHTA; CDR2 reads FQGTGA. V shed 1 base, J shed 3 bases, and the junction held 17 bases outside the gene matches. The CDR3 reads CASSLIGRLAGLQRTDTQYF. For the CDR3, the DNA is TGTGCCAGCAGCTTAATAGGTCGGCTAGCGGGGCTACAACGAACAGATACGCAGTATTTT.

The chain uses TRBV5-8 and TRBJ2-1, with D tentatively TRBD2 (5 bases). Germline CDR1 is SGHTS and CDR2 is YDEGEE. Between the trimmed V and J ends, which lost 0 bases and 3 bases, there was a span of 10 bases. This CDR3 region has 15 residues. CDR3 amino acids: CASSLGVRDYNEQFF. CDR3 coding DNA: TGTGCCAGCAGCTTGGGAGTCCGGGACTACAATGAGCAGTTCTTC.

In DNA, the CDR3 is TGTGCCAGCAGCTGGGTTTCGGGGGACTATGGCTACACCTTC. Protein product: CASSWVSGDYGYTF. The chain couples TRBV11-1 to TRBJ1-2, with TRBD1 as a possible D gene (5 bases). CDR3 length equals 14 residues. Germline V gene sequence: CDR1 SGHAT, CDR2 FQDESV (reference sequence). With 4 bases removed from V and 3 bases from J, the gap between germline ends came to 12 bases. Drawing the rest from reference TRBV11-1 and TRBJ1-2, the complete variable domain is EAEVAQSPRYKITEKSQAVAFWCDPISGHATLYWYRQILGQGPELLVQFQDESVVDDSQLPKDRFSAERLKGVDSTLKIQPAELGDSAMYLCASSWVSGDYGYTFGSGTRLTVV.

V gene TRBV4-3 combines with J gene TRBJ1-2; 9 nucleotides line up with TRBD1. This CDR3 contains 14 residues. J lost 4 bases, V lost 2 bases, and 2 bases had no gene match. Germline V lookup: CDR1 LGHNA, CDR2 YSLEER. The CDR3 loop is CASSQLGQGYGYTF. Written as DNA, the CDR3 is TGCGCCAGCAGCCAACTGGGACAGGGCTATGGCTACACCTTC.

J is TRBJ2-5 and V is TRBV28, with TRBD1 identical over 7 bases. The CDR3 consists of 15 residues. Germline V gives CDR1 MDHEN, CDR2 SYDVKM. Trimming took 4 bases from V and 0 from J; bases not matched to a gene: 5. The CDR3 sequence is CASSSPTGNQETQYF. Written as DNA, the CDR3 is TGTGCCAGCAGTTCCCCGACAGGGAACCAAGAGACCCAGTACTTC.

V is TRBV19 and J is TRBJ1-5; maybe TRBD1 (5 bases). The V gene lost 5 bases and the J gene lost 1 base, with 15 bases spanning the gap. This CDR3 comprises 16 residues. Germline V gene lookup returns CDR1 LNHDA and CDR2 SQIVND (reference sequence). CDR3 in amino acids: CASSRSEGLSNQPQHF. The CDR3 region has the DNA TGTGCCAGTAGTCGTTCGGAGGGGCTAAGCAATCAGCCCCAGCATTTT.

The chain is built from TRBV24-1 and TRBJ2-7; D unresolved. Germline CDR1 is KGHDR and CDR2 is SFDVKD. This CDR3 region has 13 residues. Deletions cut 2 bases from V and 1 base from J, with 5 bases between. The CDR3 DNA reads TGTGCCACCAGTGATTACAGATCCTACGAGCAGTACTTC. This encodes CATSDYRSYEQYF.

CDR3 residues: CASSPRRGGQETQYF. The CDR3 bases are TGTGCCAGCAGTCCCCGAAGAGGGGGCCAAGAGACCCAGTACTTC. The rearrangement uses TRBV27 and TRBJ2-5; the D gene is possibly TRBD1 (6 bases). The CDR3 has 15 amino acids. In germline, CDR1 is MNHEY, CDR2 SMNVEV (reference sequence). V was pared by 5 bases and J by 1 base, with 14 bases between.

The genes are TRBV7-9 and TRBJ2-7; TRBD1 aligns across 7 bases. CDR1 and CDR2 (germline): SEHNR, FQNEAQ (reference sequence). The CDR3 is 14 residues long. Germline trimming cut 6 bases from V and 5 bases from J; bases unmatched to any gene: 10. CDR3 DNA sequence: TGTGCCAGCAGATCGGGACAGAAAGAAAACGAGCAGTACTTC. Translated, it gives CASRSGQKENEQYF. The entire variable domain, with the rest obtained from reference TRBV7-9 and TRBJ2-7, is as follows: DTGVSQNPRHKITKRGQNVTFRCDPISEHNRLYWYRQTLGQGPEFLTYFQNEAQLEKSRLLSDRFSAERPKGSFSTLEIQRTEQGDSAMYLCASRSGQKENEQYFGPGTRLTVT.

This clone was seen just once. This chain connects TRBV30 to TRBJ2-2; 10 bases match TRBD2. V was pared by 0 bases and J by 6 bases, with 10 bases of the junction left unmatched. CDR1 is GTSNPN, CDR2 SVGIG, per germline (reference sequence). The CDR3 has 17 amino acids. CDR3 in DNA: TGTGCCTGGAGTGTAACAGCTAGCGGGAGTCTGGCCGGGGAGCTGTTTTTT. The encoded protein is CAWSVTASGSLAGELFF.

V and J are TRBV7-9 and TRBJ2-5; TRBD2 aligns across 11 bases. CDR1 is SEHNR and CDR2 is FQNEAQ in the germline V gene (reference sequence). V was pared by 5 bases and J by 5 bases, with 10 bases of the junction left unmatched. The CDR3 spans 16 residues. This CDR3 reads CASSEPIAGGPETQYF. The DNA of the CDR3 is TGTGCCAGCAGCGAACCCATAGCGGGAGGGCCGGAGACCCAGTACTTC.

This chain connects TRBV28 to TRBJ2-1; 11 bases are shared with TRBD2. This CDR3 is built from 18 residues. The germline V gene has CDR1 MDHEN and CDR2 SYDVKM. The ends lost 4 bases at V and 10 bases at J; junction bases unmatched: 18. The CDR3 sequence is CASSSFLSGRGLIGEQFF. CDR3 nucleotide sequence: TGTGCCAGCAGTTCATTCCTTAGCGGGAGGGGCCTTATCGGCGAGCAGTTCTTC.

The rearrangement links TRBV7-9 to TRBJ2-7, with a possible D match to TRBD2 (6 bases). The CDR3 totals 13 residues. Deletions cut 5 bases from V and 1 base from J, with 9 bases between. The germline V gene has CDR1 SEHNR and CDR2 FQNEAQ (reference sequence). CDR3 DNA sequence: TGTGCCAGCAGCCCCGGGACTTCCTACGAGCAGTACTTC. Protein: CASSPGTSYEQYF.

This clone was counted a single time. The chain combines TRBV24-1 with TRBJ2-5; 12 bases map to TRBD2. CDR3 length equals 14 residues. Unmatched junction bases numbered 0, after V lost 5 bases and J lost 3 bases. Germline V lookup: CDR1 KGHDR, CDR2 SFDVKD. The CDR3 region has the DNA TGTGCCACCAGTGGACTAGCGGGAGAAGAGACCCAGTACTTC. Protein: CATSGLAGEETQYF.

The rearrangement uses TRBV19 and TRBJ2-1; possible D gene TRBD2, 6 bases. The V end was cut by 3 bases, the J end by 7 bases, with 16 bases between. The CDR3 runs to 15 residues. Germline assignment: CDR1 LNHDA and CDR2 SQIVND (reference sequence). CDR3 sequence reads: CASSMSTGVGNEQFF. The CDR3, as DNA: TGTGCCAGTAGTATGTCAACGGGGGTTGGTAATGAGCAGTTCTTC.

This chain links TRBV2 with TRBJ2-5; 12 bases are shared with TRBD1. V shed 5 bases, J shed 1 base, and the junction held 17 bases outside the gene matches. CDR1 is SNHLY, CDR2 FYNNEI, per germline. The CDR3 is 20 amino acids. CDR3 amino acids: CASSLAGPGQGAPSQETQYF. The CDR3 nucleotides read TGTGCCAGCAGTCTCGCCGGTCCGGGACAGGGGGCTCCGAGCCAAGAGACCCAGTACTTC.

The rearrangement links TRBV28 to TRBJ1-1; possible D gene TRBD1, 5 bases. The CDR3 length is 13 residues. Between the trimmed V and J ends, which lost 7 bases and 4 bases, there was a span of 13 bases. Germline V CDR1 and CDR2: MDHEN, SYDVKM. CDR3 residues: CASILGGSTEAFF. CDR3 bases: TGTGCCAGCATCTTGGGGGGTAGCACTGAAGCTTTCTTT.

The chain carries TRBV30 and TRBJ2-5; 9 positions match TRBD1. The CDR3 has 11 amino acids. The ends lost 4 bases at V and 11 bases at J; junction bases unmatched: 5. Germline V lookup: CDR1 GTSNPN, CDR2 SVGIG (reference sequence). CDR3 nucleotides: TGTGCCTGGATGGGGACAGGGACTCAGTACTTC. The encoded protein is CAWMGTGTQYF.